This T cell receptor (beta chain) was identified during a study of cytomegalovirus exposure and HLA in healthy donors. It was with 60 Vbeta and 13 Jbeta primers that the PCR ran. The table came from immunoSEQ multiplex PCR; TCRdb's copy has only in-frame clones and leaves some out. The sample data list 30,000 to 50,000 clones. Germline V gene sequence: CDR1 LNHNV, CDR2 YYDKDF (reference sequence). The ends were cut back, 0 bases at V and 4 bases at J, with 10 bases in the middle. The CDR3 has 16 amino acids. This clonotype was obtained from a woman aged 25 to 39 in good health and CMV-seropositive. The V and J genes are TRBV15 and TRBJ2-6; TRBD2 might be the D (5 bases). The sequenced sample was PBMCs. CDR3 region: CATSRDTGSGANVLTF. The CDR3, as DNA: TGTGCCACCAGCAGAGATACGGGGTCCGGGGCCAACGTCCTGACTTTC.